This entry lists 19 T cell receptor beta chains sequenced from one sample in a study of blood T cell repertoires in COVID-19. Here immunoSEQ multiplex PCR was the method, and the copy in TCRdb shows in-frame clones only, minus some. The sample lists around 170,000 clones, 80% to 90% occurring once. The sequencing sample was made of PBMCs or T cells enriched from blood (not recorded which). These receptors were obtained from a woman aged 18-29 years who had recovered from COVID-19.

The V gene is TRBV4-2, the J gene TRBJ2-7, with TRBD2 identical over 10 bases. Trimming took 1 base from V and 3 from J; bases not matched to a gene: 6. The germline CDR1 and CDR2 sequences are LGHNA and YNFKEQ. This CDR3 contains 16 residues. CDR3 in amino acids: CASSQGLGLANYEQYF. The CDR3 region has the DNA TGTGCCAGCAGCCAAGGTTTGGGACTAGCGAACTACGAGCAGTACTTC.

The chain carries TRBV6-5 and TRBJ1-1, with D tentatively TRBD1 (5 bases). Between the trimmed V and J ends, which lost 5 bases and 2 bases, there was a span of 15 bases. Germline CDR1 MNHEY, CDR2 SVGAGI. The CDR3 extends over 15 amino acids. CDR3 region: CASSTTAATNTEAFF. The CDR3 DNA reads TGTGCCAGCAGTACGACAGCAGCAACAAACACTGAAGCTTTCTTT.

V usage is TRBV10-3 and J usage is TRBJ2-2; 7 bases line up with TRBD1. J was trimmed by 3 bases and V by 7 bases; bases with no gene match: 5. The length of the CDR3 is 14 residues. Germline V gene lookup returns CDR1 ENHRY and CDR2 SYGVKD. The CDR3 loop reads CAINRQGDTGELFF. CDR3 nucleotides: TGTGCCATCAACCGACAGGGTGACACCGGGGAGCTGTTTTTT.

CDR3 coding DNA: TGTGCCAGCAGCTTAGAGAGGAACACTGAAGCTTTCTTT. Its protein product is CASSLERNTEAFF. V is TRBV7-2 and J is TRBJ1-1, with D unresolved. Between the trimmed V and J ends, which lost 1 base and 1 base, there was a span of 4 bases. This CDR3 has 13 residues. CDR1 is SGHTA and CDR2 is FQGNSA in the germline V gene.

The rearrangement uses TRBV28 and TRBJ1-1, with D perhaps matching TRBD1 (6 bases). The germline gives CDR1 MDHEN, CDR2 SYDVKM. The CDR3 is 12 residues long. Trimming stripped 6 bases from V and 7 bases from J, with 12 bases between. The CDR3 sequence: CASRSGVYEAFF. CDR3 DNA: TGTGCCAGCAGATCAGGGGTTTATGAAGCTTTCTTT.

This chain connects TRBV12-3 or TRBV12-4 to TRBJ1-1, with no clear D. This CDR3 contains 13 residues. V was cut by 3 bases and J by 0 bases, with 5 bases left in between. The CDR3, as DNA: TGTGCCAGCAGTTTGGAGGTGAACACTGAAGCTTTCTTT. Translation: CASSLEVNTEAFF.

The chain is built from TRBV7-8 and TRBJ2-7, with 12 bases identical to TRBD1. With 5 bases clipped from V and 7 bases from J, the junction kept 9 bases outside the gene matches. The germline CDR1 and CDR2 sequences are SGHVS and FQNEAQ. This CDR3 region has 15 residues. The CDR3 reads CASSPGGQGAWEQYF. Written as DNA, the CDR3 is TGTGCCAGCAGCCCAGGGGGACAGGGGGCTTGGGAGCAGTACTTC.

This clone appeared once. The chain combines TRBV5-6 with TRBJ1-3; tentative D call: TRBD1 (5 bases). This CDR3 has 15 amino acids. Germline V CDR1 and CDR2: SGHDT, YYEEEE. V lost 4 bases and J lost 0, with 11 bases in between. DNA for the CDR3: TGTGCCAGCAGCCCAGCAGGGCCCTCTGGAAACACCATATATTTT. Its translation is CASSPAGPSGNTIYF.

CDR3 bases: TGTGCCAGCAGTTTCGACGGGACAGGTTATTCACCCCTCCACTTT. As protein: CASSFDGTGYSPLHF. This chain connects TRBV28 to TRBJ1-6; 8 bases map to TRBD1. This CDR3 has 15 residues. Germline V gene sequence: CDR1 MDHEN, CDR2 SYDVKM. Unmatched junction bases numbered 6, after V lost 3 bases and J lost 8 bases.

The V call is TRBV5-1, the J call TRBJ2-2; 8 positions agree with TRBD2. The germline V gene encodes CDR1 SGHRS and CDR2 YFSETQ. The junction had 2 bases not matched to a gene; V was cut back by 0 bases and J by 1 base. CDR3 length equals 16 residues. CDR3 sequence (DNA): TGCGCCAGCAGCTTGGACGCGGGAGGGAACACCGGGGAGCTGTTTTTT. It is translated as CASSLDAGGNTGELFF.

V is TRBV5-1 and J is TRBJ1-4; the D gene is possibly TRBD1 (6 bases). The CDR3 loop spans 14 amino acids. The ends were cut back, 3 bases at V and 8 bases at J, with 14 bases in the middle. Germline values: CDR1 SGHRS, CDR2 YFSETQ. CDR3 amino acids: CASSWDVQGEKLFF. The CDR3 nucleotides are TGCGCCAGCAGCTGGGACGTCCAGGGGGAAAAACTGTTTTTT.

V usage is TRBV5-4 and J usage is TRBJ1-4; 8 bases are shared with TRBD1. V lost 1 base, J lost 6 bases, and 5 bases stayed unmatched. In germline, CDR1 is SGHNT, CDR2 YYREEE (reference sequence). CDR3 length: 15 residues. In DNA, the CDR3 is TGTGCCAGCAGCTTGAGGGACAGGAGGGATGAAAAACTGTTTTTT. Encoded protein: CASSLRDRRDEKLFF.

The rearrangement joins TRBV5-4 to TRBJ1-1, with D maybe TRBD1 (6 bases). The CDR3 totals 15 residues. CDR1 and CDR2 from the germline V gene are SGHNT and YYREEE (reference sequence). The V gene lost 4 bases and the J gene lost 4 bases, with 17 bases spanning the gap. CDR3 protein: CASSHGTGPPTEAFF. CDR3 bases: TGTGCCAGCAGCCACGGCACAGGGCCGCCCACTGAAGCTTTCTTT. Combining the CDR3 with reference TRBV5-4 and TRBJ1-1 gives the whole variable domain ETGVTQSPTHLIKTRGQQVTLRCSSQSGHNTVSWYQQALGQGPQFIFQYYREEENGRGNFPPRFSGLQFPNYSSELNVNALELDDSALYLCASSHGTGPPTEAFFGQGTRLTVV.

V usage is TRBV7-3 and J usage is TRBJ1-2; D not resolved. CDR1 is SGHTA and CDR2 is FQGTGA in the germline V gene. This CDR3 is built from 13 residues. V lost 5 bases, J lost 2 bases, and 9 bases lay in between. The CDR3 nucleotides are TGTGCCAGCAGCCAATTTCGGAACTATGGCTACACCTTC. It yields the protein CASSQFRNYGYTF.

The chain recombines TRBV30 with TRBJ2-2; 14 bases are a match to TRBD2. Trimming at V came to 4 bases and at J to 1 base, leaving 2 bases not matched to a gene. Germline CDR1 is GTSNPN and CDR2 is SVGIG (reference sequence). The CDR3 consists of 16 residues. CDR3 loop: CAWTGLAGGNTGELFF. In DNA form, the CDR3 reads TGTGCCTGGACCGGACTAGCGGGGGGGAACACCGGGGAGCTGTTTTTT.

A note on this clone: One end of the junction fails to match germline, which may point to a read error. The chain has TRBV6-5 and TRBJ2-6; D is possibly TRBD1 (5 bases). There are 14 residues in the CDR3. The germline V gene has CDR1 MNHEY and CDR2 SVGAGI. Written as DNA, the CDR3 is TGTGCCAGCAGTACCGCCTCTGGGGCCAACTTCCTGACTTTC. This gives the protein CASSTASGANFLTF.

The V call is TRBV11-2, the J call TRBJ1-2; D call uncertain. The germline gives CDR1 SGHAT, CDR2 FQNNGV. V lost 1 base to trimming and J lost 3 bases, with 3 bases between them. The CDR3 has 12 amino acids. For the CDR3, the DNA is TGTGCCAGCAGCTTAGCCGACTATGGCTACACCTTC. Amino acids: CASSLADYGYTF.

V gene TRBV28 combines with J gene TRBJ1-1; D call uncertain. Germline V lookup: CDR1 MDHEN, CDR2 SYDVKM. This CDR3 spans 14 amino acids. V dropped 6 bases and J dropped 2 bases, with 13 bases sitting between them. CDR3 loop: CASRPDRSNTEAFF. The CDR3 DNA reads TGTGCCAGCAGGCCCGATCGGAGTAACACTGAAGCTTTCTTT. The full variable domain, its missing parts supplied by reference TRBV28 and TRBJ1-1, is DVKVTQSSRYLVKRTGEKVFLECVQDMDHENMFWYRQDPGLGLRLIYFSYDVKMKEKGDIPEGYSVSREKKERFSLILESASTNQTSMYLCASRPDRSNTEAFFGQGTRLTVV.

The V gene is TRBV7-2, the J gene TRBJ2-3; 8 positions agree with TRBD1. The V segment lost 6 bases and the J segment 1 base; nucleotides outside the gene matches: 9. This CDR3 has 16 residues. CDR1 is SGHTA, CDR2 FQGNSA, per germline. Here the CDR3 reads CASSLRTGQGTDTQYF. The CDR3 DNA reads as TGTGCCAGCAGTTTAAGGACAGGGCAAGGCACAGATACGCAGTATTTT.